This T cell receptor (beta chain) was recovered during a study of cytomegalovirus exposure and HLA in healthy donors. Study results and caveats: It was assumed in the presence/absence analyses that sequencing depth was roughly uniform across donors. By HLA locus, TCR association rates varied in a later analysis, with DRB1 showing the most and HLA-C the fewest.

This clone showed up just a few times. The antigen is unknown. V lost 0 bases and J lost 8; bases outside the gene matches: 7. The CDR3 extends over 15 amino acids. Germline V gives CDR1 LGHNA, CDR2 YSLEER. It was with 60 Vbeta and 13 Jbeta primers that the PCR ran. Libraries were prepared by immunoSEQ multiplex PCR; TCRdb keeps only in-frame clonotypes and omits some of them. The sample yields fewer than 250,000 clones, around four fifths seen once. This receptor was identified in a woman between 35 and 50 years old in good health and CMV-seronegative. The J gene is TRBJ1-5, the V gene TRBV4-3, with 7 bases fitting TRBD1. The sample comprised PBMCs. Here the CDR3 DNA reads TGCGCCAGCAGCCAAGACCCGACAGGGAGTGAGCCCCAGCATTTT. Encoded protein: CASSQDPTGSEPQHF.